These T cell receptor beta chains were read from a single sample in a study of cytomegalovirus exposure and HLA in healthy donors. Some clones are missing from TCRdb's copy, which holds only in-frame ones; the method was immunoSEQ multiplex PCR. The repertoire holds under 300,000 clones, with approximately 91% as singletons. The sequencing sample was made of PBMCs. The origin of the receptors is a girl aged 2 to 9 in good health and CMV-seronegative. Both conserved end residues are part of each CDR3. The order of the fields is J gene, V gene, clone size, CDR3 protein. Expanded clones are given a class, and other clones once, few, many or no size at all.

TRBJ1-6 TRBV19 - CTSSSAGEFRSPLHF
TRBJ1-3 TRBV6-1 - CASLPRGQPGNTIYF
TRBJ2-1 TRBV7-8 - CASSFSGSLPYNEQFF
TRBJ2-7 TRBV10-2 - CASSAYSGTLPYEQYF
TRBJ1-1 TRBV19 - CASSIPEVEAFF
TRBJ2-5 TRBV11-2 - CASSLGANQETQYF
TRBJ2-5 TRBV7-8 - CASSQSTGVEETQYF
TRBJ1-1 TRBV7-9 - CSSSLGAGGPSTKAFF
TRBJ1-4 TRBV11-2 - CASSLGRSGAGDEKLFF
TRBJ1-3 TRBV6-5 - CASSYRGGNTIYF
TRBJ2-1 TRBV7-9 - CASSFGLAATRNEQFF
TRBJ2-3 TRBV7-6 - CASSPLPRASGRARKSDTQYF
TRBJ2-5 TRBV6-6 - CASSYLAGGQETQYF
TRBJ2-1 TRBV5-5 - CASSHGTPWEQFF
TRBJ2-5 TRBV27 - CASSLSRGLQETQYF
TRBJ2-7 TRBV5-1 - CASSLDGTGVDEQYF
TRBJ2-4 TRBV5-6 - CASNDRASPLAKNIQYF
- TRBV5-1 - CASSLDSGNYEQYF
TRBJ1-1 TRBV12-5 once CASGLVWSGTNIEAFF
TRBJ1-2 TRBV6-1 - CASSADKRYGYTF
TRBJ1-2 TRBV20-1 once CSATGDGYTF
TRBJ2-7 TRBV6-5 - CASKVTDSYEQYF
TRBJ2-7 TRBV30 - CAWGIGLAYEQYF
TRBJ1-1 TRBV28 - CASIEGGNTEAFF
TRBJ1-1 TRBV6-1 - CASSEPHQNTGIMANTEAFF
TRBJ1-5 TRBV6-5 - CASSQDGTGNQPQHF
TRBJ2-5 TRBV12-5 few CASGPADREETQYF
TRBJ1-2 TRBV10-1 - CASSGTRQGSGYGYTF
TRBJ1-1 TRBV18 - CASSPRENTEAFF
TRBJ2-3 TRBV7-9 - CATGSGTGEDTQYF
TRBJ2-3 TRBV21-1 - CASSPGAGASTDTQYF
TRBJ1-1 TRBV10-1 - CASSESTGELNTEAFF
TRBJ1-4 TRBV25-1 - CASSVGAREKLFF
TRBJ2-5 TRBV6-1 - CASTWDMHETQYF
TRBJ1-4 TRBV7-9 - CASSPRTGGNEKLFF
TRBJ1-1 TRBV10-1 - CASSFGQNTEAFF
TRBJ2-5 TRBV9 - CASSVVGRDEETQYF
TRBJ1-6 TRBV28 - CASTGNSPLHF
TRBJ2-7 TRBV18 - CASSPGTGHEQYF
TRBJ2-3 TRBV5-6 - CASSLATGLAADTQYF
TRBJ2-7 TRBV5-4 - CASSPGWGGYSYEQYF
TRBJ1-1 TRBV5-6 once CASSWSTEAFF
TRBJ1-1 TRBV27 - CASSFSGGYTEAFF
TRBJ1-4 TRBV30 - CAWSKGQGNEKLFF
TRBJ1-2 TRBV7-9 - CASSSPGQGKGSSGYTF
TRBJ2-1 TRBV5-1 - CASSPGLLAGPNEQFF
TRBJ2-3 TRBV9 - CASSASNTDTQYF
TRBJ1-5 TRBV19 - CASSSDRGAQPQHF
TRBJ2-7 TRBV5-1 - CASSLERGPDEQYF
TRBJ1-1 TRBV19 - CASRAGVAEAFF
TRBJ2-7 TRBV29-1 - CSVRDRAYEQYF
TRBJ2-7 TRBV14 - CASSQRDRDEQYF
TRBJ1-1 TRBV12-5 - CASGGRGNTEAFF